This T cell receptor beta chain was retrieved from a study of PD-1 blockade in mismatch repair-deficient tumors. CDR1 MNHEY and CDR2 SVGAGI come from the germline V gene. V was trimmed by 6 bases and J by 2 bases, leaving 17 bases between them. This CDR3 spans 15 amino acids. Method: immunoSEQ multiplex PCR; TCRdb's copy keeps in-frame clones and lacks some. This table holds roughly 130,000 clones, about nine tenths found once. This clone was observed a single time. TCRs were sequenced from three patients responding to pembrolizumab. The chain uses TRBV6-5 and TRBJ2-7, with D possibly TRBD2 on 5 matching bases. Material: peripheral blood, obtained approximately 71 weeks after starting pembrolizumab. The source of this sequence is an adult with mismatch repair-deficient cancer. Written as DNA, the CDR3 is TGTGCCAGCAGGGGAGACACTGGCACTGCCTACGAGCAGTACTTC. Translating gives CASRGDTGTAYEQYF.